The next 16 T cell receptor beta chains were all read from a single sample in a study of blood T cell repertoires in COVID-19. Profiled with immunoSEQ multiplex PCR; TCRdb holds only in-frame clones, not every one. The sample lists around 240,000 clones; approximately 90% were seen once. Material for sequencing was PBMCs or T cells enriched from blood (not recorded which). These receptors were collected from a middle-aged man who had been exposed to COVID-19.

The chain carries TRBV6-5 and TRBJ1-2, with a tentative D call TRBD1 (5 bases). The V end lost 3 bases, the J end lost 3 bases, and 14 bases lay between the germline ends. The CDR3 has 15 residues. CDR1 is MNHEY and CDR2 is SVGAGI in the germline V gene. The CDR3 region has the DNA TGTGCCAGCAGTTATATGGGCAGGGCCTACTATGGCTACACCTTC. Its protein is CASSYMGRAYYGYTF.

The chain joins TRBV19 to TRBJ2-2; 7 nucleotides agree with TRBD1. This CDR3 comprises 14 residues. Germline CDR1 is LNHDA and CDR2 is SQIVND (reference sequence). The J segment lost 10 bases and the V segment lost 10 bases, leaving 15 bases of the junction unmatched. In nucleotides, the CDR3 is TGTGCCACGACCCCCGGGACAGCACCGGCGGAGCTGTTTTTT. This gives the protein CATTPGTAPAELFF.

The chain joins TRBV28 to TRBJ1-6; tentative D call: TRBD1 (5 bases). CDR1 is MDHEN and CDR2 is SYDVKM in the germline V gene. This CDR3 contains 13 residues. V was clipped by 5 bases and J by 9 bases, with 11 bases between them. Here the CDR3 DNA reads TGTGCCAGCAGTACCGAACAGGTTTCACCCCTCCACTTT. Translating gives CASSTEQVSPLHF. The whole variable domain, remainder taken from reference TRBV28 and TRBJ1-6, is DVKVTQSSRYLVKRTGEKVFLECVQDMDHENMFWYRQDPGLGLRLIYFSYDVKMKEKGDIPEGYSVSREKKERFSLILESASTNQTSMYLCASSTEQVSPLHFGNGTRLTVT.

The gene calls are TRBV11-3 and TRBJ1-1; the D gene is possibly TRBD1 (6 bases). The CDR3 is 13 residues long. Germline loops: CDR1 SGHNT, CDR2 YENEEA. V lost 4 bases and J lost 1, with 7 bases in between. The CDR3 DNA is TGTGCCAGCAGCTCACAGGGGAACACTGAAGCTTTCTTT. Residues: CASSSQGNTEAFF.

This chain uses TRBV2 with TRBJ2-7; no reliable D call. Germline CDR1 reads SNHLY; CDR2 reads FYNNEI. The ends were cut back, 6 bases at V and 2 bases at J, with 5 bases in the middle. The CDR3 extends over 11 amino acids. CDR3 region: CASRSPYEQYV. DNA of the CDR3: TGTGCCAGCAGAAGCCCCTACGAGCAGTACGTC.

The genes are TRBV30 and TRBJ1-2; D uncertain. Germline V gene sequence: CDR1 GTSNPN, CDR2 SVGIG (reference sequence). The CDR3 totals 12 residues. V lost 5 bases to trimming and J lost 6 bases, with 13 bases between them. CDR3 nucleotide sequence: TGTGCCTGGTATTTCCGGGAAAATGGCTACACCTTC. This gives the protein CAWYFRENGYTF.

CDR3: CASSRWIAGAYNEQFF. CDR3 in DNA: TGTGCCAGTAGCCGGTGGATAGCGGGAGCTTACAATGAGCAGTTCTTC. The chain couples TRBV19 to TRBJ2-1; 9 bases agree with TRBD2. The CDR3 covers 16 residues. Germline V gene lookup returns CDR1 LNHDA and CDR2 SQIVND (reference sequence). J was trimmed by 4 bases and V by 6 bases; bases with no gene match: 10. The full variable domain, rest sourced from reference TRBV19 and TRBJ2-1, is DGGITQSPKYLFRKEGQNVTLSCEQNLNHDAMYWYRQDPGQGLRLIYYSQIVNDFQKGDIAEGYSVSREKKESFPLTVTSAQKNPTAFYLCASSRWIAGAYNEQFFGPGTRLTVL.

The chain combines TRBV15 with TRBJ1-1; D ambiguous. Germline V gives CDR1 LNHNV, CDR2 YYDKDF (reference sequence). This CDR3 region has 13 residues. V lost 1 base and J 8 bases, leaving 11 bases between the germline ends. This CDR3 reads CATSRGHFIEAFF. The CDR3 DNA reads as TGTGCCACCAGCAGAGGACATTTCATAGAAGCTTTCTTT.

V usage is TRBV20-1 and J usage is TRBJ2-3; a possible D gene is TRBD1 (5 bases). The V gene lost 6 bases and the J gene lost 4 bases, with 8 bases spanning the gap. This CDR3 is built from 11 residues. In germline, CDR1 is DFQATT, CDR2 SNEGSKA (reference sequence). Here the CDR3 DNA reads TGCAGTGCCCCCAGGGCAGATACGCAGTATTTT. As protein: CSAPRADTQYF.

This clone appeared once. In nucleotides, the CDR3 is TGTGCCAGTAGGTTTAGCGGGAACAATGAGCAGTTCTTC. Translation: CASRFSGNNEQFF. The chain is built from TRBV19 and TRBJ2-1, with 8 bases fitting TRBD2. The CDR3 extends over 13 amino acids. V shed 6 bases and J 5 bases; nucleotides not matched to a gene: 3. The germline gives CDR1 LNHDA, CDR2 SQIVND (reference sequence).

Comments on this clone: An end of the junction does not agree with germline; a read error may underlie this. The V call is TRBV7-7, the J call TRBJ2-3; 8 nucleotides line up with TRBD2. The length of the CDR3 is 16 residues. CDR1 is SSHAT and CDR2 is FNYEAQ in the germline V gene (reference sequence). The CDR3 reads CASSFSPGGGADTQYF. For the CDR3, the DNA is TGTGCTAGCAGCTTTTCCCCGGGAGGGGGGGCAGATACGCAGTATTTT.

CDR3 residues: CASRWGRSYNEQFF. Here the CDR3 DNA reads TGTGCCAGCAGATGGGGCCGGTCCTACAATGAGCAGTTCTTC. The V and J genes are TRBV11-2 and TRBJ2-1; the D gene is possibly TRBD1 (5 bases). V lost 6 bases, J lost 1 base, and 10 bases lay in between. Germline lookup yields CDR1 SGHAT and CDR2 FQNNGV. This CDR3 spans 14 amino acids.

This clone was detected once. The CDR3 loop reads CASSDRDRGTEAFF. CDR3 nucleotides: TGTGCCAGCAGCGATCGGGACAGGGGAACTGAAGCTTTCTTT. The gene calls are TRBV7-6 and TRBJ1-1; 10 nucleotides align to TRBD1. CDR1 is SGHVS and CDR2 is FNYEAQ in the germline V gene. The CDR3 extends over 14 amino acids. Unmatched junction bases numbered 5, after V lost 5 bases and J lost 5 bases.

This chain uses TRBV3-1 (or the pseudogene TRBV3-2) with TRBJ2-1; 7 nucleotides agree with TRBD2. This CDR3 contains 17 residues. The germline gives CDR1 LGHDT, CDR2 YNNKEL (reference sequence). V dropped 0 bases and J dropped 7; count of bases not matched to a gene: 12. For the CDR3, the DNA is TGTGCCAGCAGCCAAGATCCGGGCGGGAGAGCGTGGAATGAGCAGTTCTTC. Translating it yields CASSQDPGGRAWNEQFF.

CDR3 sequence (DNA): TGTGCCAGCAGCCTGACTGCGGGCTTTACCTACGAGCAGTACTTC. This codes for CASSLTAGFTYEQYF. The V and J genes are TRBV3-1 (or the pseudogene TRBV3-2) and TRBJ2-7; a possible D gene is TRBD2 (5 bases). This CDR3 is built from 15 residues. Germline-derived CDR1 and CDR2 are LGHDT and YNNKEL (reference sequence). V lost 4 bases and J 2 bases, leaving 15 bases between the germline ends.

The chain recombines TRBV19 with TRBJ1-5; D is uncertain. Deletions cut 4 bases from V and 7 bases from J, with 17 bases between. The CDR3 extends over 15 amino acids. Germline-derived CDR1 and CDR2 are LNHDA and SQIVND (reference sequence). DNA of the CDR3: TGTGCCAGTAGTAATTACGCCAGGCCTGGCCAGCCCCAGCATTTT. Translated: CASSNYARPGQPQHF. Combining the CDR3 with reference TRBV19 and TRBJ1-5 gives the whole variable domain DGGITQSPKYLFRKEGQNVTLSCEQNLNHDAMYWYRQDPGQGLRLIYYSQIVNDFQKGDIAEGYSVSREKKESFPLTVTSAQKNPTAFYLCASSNYARPGQPQHFGDGTRLSIL.